These 20 T cell receptor beta chains were all obtained from the same sample, sequenced in a study of CD8 T cells in Susac syndrome. Reverse transcription used roughly 0.45 to 1 ug RNA and random hexamers. TCRdb re-called the immunoSEQ multiplex PCR reads with MiXCR, one entry per CDR3 protein. This table holds roughly 220,000 distinct CDR3 sequences, less than 95% found once. Sequencing used CD4+ T cells from PBMCs. Receptor source: a human donor with Susac syndrome.

V usage is TRBV4-2 and J usage is TRBJ1-2; D gene ambiguous. V dropped 6 bases and J dropped 4 bases, with 12 bases sitting between them. From germline, CDR1 is LGHNA and CDR2 YNFKEQ. This CDR3 contains 13 residues. CDR3 in DNA: TGTGCCAGCAGATCAGGACGGTCCTATGGCTACACCTTC. Encoded protein: CASRSGRSYGYTF.

This rearrangement joins TRBV14 to TRBJ1-2; 10 bases align to TRBD1. CDR3 size: 15 residues. Germline lookup yields CDR1 SGHDN and CDR2 FVKESK. J was trimmed by 2 bases and V by 3 bases; bases with no gene match: 3. CDR3: CASSHAGQGNYGYTF. The CDR3 coding sequence is TGTGCCAGCAGCCACGCGGGACAGGGGAACTATGGCTACACCTTC.

The V gene is TRBV20-1, the J gene TRBJ1-6, with 7 bases matching TRBD1. V lost 5 bases to trimming and J lost 6 bases; unmatched junction nucleotides: 7. The germline CDR1 and CDR2 sequences are DFQATT and SNEGSKA (reference sequence). There are 14 residues in the CDR3. The CDR3 is CSALQGRFNSPLHF. CDR3 nucleotide sequence: TGCAGTGCTCTACAGGGGAGGTTTAATTCACCCCTCCACTTT.

The chain uses TRBV5-4 and TRBJ2-5; 8 bases line up with TRBD2. The CDR3 contains 16 residues. CDR1 and CDR2 from the germline V gene are SGHNT and YYREEE (reference sequence). V was pared by 4 bases and J by 5 bases, with 13 bases of the junction left unmatched. The CDR3 protein is CASSTRLAGGVETQYF. As DNA, the CDR3 is TGTGCCAGCAGCACCCGGCTGGCGGGGGGCGTGGAGACCCAGTACTTC.

CDR3 residues: CASSQGTAGGHGELFF. As DNA, the CDR3 is TGCGCCAGCAGCCAAGGCACAGCGGGGGGCCACGGGGAGCTGTTTTTT. The rearrangement joins TRBV4-3 to TRBJ2-2; 9 bases are a match to TRBD2. The CDR3 is made up of 16 amino acids. V shed 1 base and J 7 bases; nucleotides not matched to a gene: 7. The germline gives CDR1 LGHNA, CDR2 YSLEER.

This sequence joins TRBV20-1 and TRBJ2-7; 7 bases line up with TRBD1. The CDR3 loop spans 12 amino acids. V was pared by 3 bases and J by 4 bases, with 3 bases of the junction left unmatched. The germline V gene has CDR1 DFQATT and CDR2 SNEGSKA (reference sequence). The CDR3 is CSASGQVYEQYF. CDR3 bases: TGCAGTGCTAGCGGACAGGTATACGAGCAGTACTTC.

The rearrangement links TRBV5-4 to TRBJ2-1; D is possibly TRBD2 (6 bases). Germline V gene lookup returns CDR1 SGHNT and CDR2 YYREEE (reference sequence). CDR3 length: 12 amino acids. V lost 8 bases and J 5 bases, leaving 11 bases between the germline ends. The CDR3 DNA follows: TGTGCCAGTCATTGGGGGGACAATGAGCAGTTCTTC. It specifies CASHWGDNEQFF.

The chain joins TRBV4-2 to TRBJ1-5, with D perhaps matching TRBD1 (6 bases). CDR1 and CDR2 (germline): LGHNA, YNFKEQ. The V gene lost 4 bases and the J gene lost 10 bases, with 17 bases spanning the gap. The CDR3 loop spans 14 amino acids. CDR3 region: CASSPYGGANPQHF. Here the CDR3 DNA reads TGTGCCAGCAGCCCATACGGGGGGGCGAATCCCCAGCATTTT.

V is TRBV6-5 and J is TRBJ1-6; TRBD1 is a possible D gene (5 bases). Trimming took 2 bases from V and 1 from J, leaving 12 bases between them. Germline CDR1 reads MNHEY; CDR2 reads SVGAGI. This CDR3 comprises 17 residues. The chain's CDR3 is CASSYGAGTSYNSPLHF. CDR3 sequence (DNA): TGTGCCAGCAGTTACGGGGCCGGGACTTCCTATAATTCACCCCTCCACTTT.

The J gene is TRBJ1-1, the V gene TRBV7-3; maybe TRBD1 (5 bases). The CDR3 spans 13 residues. CDR1 is SGHTA and CDR2 is FQGTGA in the germline V gene. With 5 bases removed from V and 7 bases from J, the gap between germline ends came to 14 bases. CDR3 loop: CASSTRMGGEAFF. DNA for the CDR3: TGTGCCAGCAGCACTCGAATGGGGGGTGAAGCTTTCTTT.

J is TRBJ2-1 and V is TRBV4-2, with 9 bases aligning to TRBD2. This CDR3 is built from 16 residues. Germline CDR1 and CDR2: LGHNA and YNFKEQ. V was pared by 0 bases and J by 5 bases, with 5 bases of the junction left unmatched. The CDR3 spells CASSQDLASGDNEQFF. CDR3 DNA sequence: TGTGCCAGCAGCCAAGATCTCGCTAGCGGGGACAATGAGCAGTTCTTC.

The J gene is TRBJ1-5, the V gene TRBV7-9; the D is unclear. This CDR3 is 13 amino acids long. Trimming cost V 0 bases and J 1 base, with 1 base left between them. Germline assignment: CDR1 SEHNR and CDR2 FQNEAQ (reference sequence). The CDR3 coding sequence is TGTGCCAGCAGCTTAGCCAGCAATCAGCCCCAGCATTTT. This gives the protein CASSLASNQPQHF. The variable domain in full, with the rest retrieved from reference TRBV7-9 and TRBJ1-5, is DTGVSQNPRHKITKRGQNVTFRCDPISEHNRLYWYRQTLGQGPEFLTYFQNEAQLEKSRLLSDRFSAERPKGSFSTLEIQRTEQGDSAMYLCASSLASNQPQHFGDGTRLSIL.

This CDR3 is CSAIKYGRPQETQYF. The CDR3 DNA is TGCAGTGCTATTAAATACGGACGCCCGCAAGAGACCCAGTACTTC. The V call is TRBV20-1, the J call TRBJ2-5; D ambiguous. V dropped 4 bases and J dropped 2 bases, with 17 bases sitting between them. The germline V gene has CDR1 DFQATT and CDR2 SNEGSKA (reference sequence). The CDR3 is 15 amino acids.

The V and J genes are TRBV20-1 and TRBJ1-1; D not resolved. Germline CDR1 and CDR2: DFQATT and SNEGSKA (reference sequence). Trimming shortened V by 0 bases and J by 1 base, and 12 bases separated the two germline ends. The CDR3 extends over 15 amino acids. This CDR3 reads CSAREARAENTEAFF. The DNA of the CDR3 is TGCAGTGCTAGAGAGGCAAGAGCAGAGAACACTGAAGCTTTCTTT.

This rearrangement joins TRBV30 to TRBJ1-2; the D is unclear. The CDR3 runs to 13 residues. The V gene lost 2 bases and the J gene lost 2 bases, with 9 bases spanning the gap. Germline V CDR1 and CDR2: GTSNPN, SVGIG (reference sequence). CDR3 sequence: CAWSFPGNYGYTF. CDR3 bases: TGTGCCTGGAGTTTCCCGGGGAACTATGGCTACACCTTC.

The chain carries TRBV7-8 and TRBJ2-1; 14 bases agree with TRBD2. CDR1 and CDR2 from the germline V gene are SGHVS and FQNEAQ. The CDR3 sequence is 19 residues long. With V trimmed by 1 base and J by 0 bases, 5 bases remained unmatched. The CDR3 DNA reads TGTGCCAGCAGCTTAGGGGGACTAGCGGGGGCCCCCTCCTACAATGAGCAGTTCTTC. Translating gives CASSLGGLAGAPSYNEQFF.

The J gene is TRBJ2-2, the V gene TRBV30; 13 positions match TRBD2. Germline lookup yields CDR1 GTSNPN and CDR2 SVGIG (reference sequence). V dropped 2 bases and J dropped 5; count of bases not matched to a gene: 2. The CDR3 spans 15 residues. This chain's CDR3 is CAWSRTSGGTGELFF. CDR3 in DNA: TGTGCCTGGAGTCGGACTAGCGGGGGAACCGGGGAGCTGTTTTTT.

The chain joins TRBV19 to TRBJ2-6, with D unresolved. V was cut by 0 bases and J by 8 bases, with 2 bases left in between. The CDR3 extends over 12 amino acids. CDR1 is LNHDA and CDR2 is SQIVND in the germline V gene (reference sequence). CDR3 region: CASSIESNVLTF. The CDR3 nucleotides are TGTGCCAGTAGTATAGAGTCCAACGTCCTGACTTTC. The full variable domain, in which reference TRBV19 and TRBJ2-6 provide the parts outside the CDR3, is DGGITQSPKYLFRKEGQNVTLSCEQNLNHDAMYWYRQDPGQGLRLIYYSQIVNDFQKGDIAEGYSVSREKKESFPLTVTSAQKNPTAFYLCASSIESNVLTFGAGSRLTVL.

The chain is built from TRBV19 and TRBJ1-5; D gene unclear. Between the trimmed V and J ends, which lost 4 bases and 1 base, there was a span of 8 bases. Per germline, CDR1 LNHDA and CDR2 SQIVND (reference sequence). The CDR3 loop spans 14 amino acids. CDR3 region: CASSKTESNQPQHF. The CDR3 nucleotides are TGTGCCAGTAGTAAAACAGAGAGCAATCAGCCCCAGCATTTT.

Here the CDR3 DNA reads TGTGCCAGCAGGAATTATCGAATCGGCAGCGGGGGAGGAACCGGGGAGCTGTTTTTT. Protein: CASRNYRIGSGGGTGELFF. The chain uses TRBV12-3 or TRBV12-4 and TRBJ2-2; TRBD2 aligns across 8 bases. V was clipped by 6 bases and J by 5 bases; unmatched bases: 20. The CDR3 totals 19 residues.